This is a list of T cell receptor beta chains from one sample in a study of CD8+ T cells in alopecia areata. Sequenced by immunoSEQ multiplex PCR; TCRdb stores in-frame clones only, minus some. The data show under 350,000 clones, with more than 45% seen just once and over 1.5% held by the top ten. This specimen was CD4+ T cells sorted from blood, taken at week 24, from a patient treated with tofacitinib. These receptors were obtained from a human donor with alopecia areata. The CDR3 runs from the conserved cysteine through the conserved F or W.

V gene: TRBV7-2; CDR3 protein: CASSPLTSGGARDTQYF
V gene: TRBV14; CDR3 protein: CASSQDWGPYEQYF
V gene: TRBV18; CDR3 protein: CASSSRTGETGELFF
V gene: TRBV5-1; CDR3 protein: CASSSGTADSLYTF
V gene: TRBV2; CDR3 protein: CASQRRTGDSNQPQHF
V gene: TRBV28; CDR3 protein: CASSRDRPYEQYF
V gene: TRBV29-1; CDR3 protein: CSVRKGMETQYF
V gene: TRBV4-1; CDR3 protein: CASSQLGGTQYF
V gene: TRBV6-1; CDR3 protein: CASSVSLTYNEQFF
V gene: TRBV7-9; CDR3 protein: CASSLALGRDEGTDTQYF
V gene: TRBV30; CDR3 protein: CAWSVRRVGNQPQHF
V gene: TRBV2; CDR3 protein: CASRWDTEAFF
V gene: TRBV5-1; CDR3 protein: CASSGVSAALHF
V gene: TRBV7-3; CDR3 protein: CASSLSRFAYEQYF
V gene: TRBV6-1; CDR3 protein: CASSERQGTDSPLHF
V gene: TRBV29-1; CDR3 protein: CSVRDTETEAFF
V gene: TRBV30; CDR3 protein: CAWRETGRAEAFF
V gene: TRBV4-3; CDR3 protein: CASSQGAGANVLTF
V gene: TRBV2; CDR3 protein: CASSLNTNEQFF
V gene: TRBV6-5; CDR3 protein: CASSYGQGAREQYF
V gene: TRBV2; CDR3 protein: CASTPETGPVEQYF
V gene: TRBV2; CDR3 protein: CASSEAGQQETQYF
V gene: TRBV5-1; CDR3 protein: CASTTGQNRETQYF
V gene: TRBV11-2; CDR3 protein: CASSSDRVGTDTQYF
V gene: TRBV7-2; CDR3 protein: CASSPEGVDTQYF
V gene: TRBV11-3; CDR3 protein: CASSLDGLTDTQYF
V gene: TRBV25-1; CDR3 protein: CASSGGNTIYF
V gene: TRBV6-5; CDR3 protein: CASSYSRGQATGELFF
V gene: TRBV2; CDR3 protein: CASRSRDRQMETQYF
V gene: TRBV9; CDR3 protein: CASSVEGAVNTEAFF
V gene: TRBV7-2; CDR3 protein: CASSRMDRSYGYTF
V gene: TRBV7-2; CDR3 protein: CASRYVDRRNSPLHF
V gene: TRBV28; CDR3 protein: CASSLVGAYEQYF
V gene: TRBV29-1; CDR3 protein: CSVAGQESTDTQYF
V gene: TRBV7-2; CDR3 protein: CASSLGGLTYNEQFF
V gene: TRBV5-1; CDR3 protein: CASSPTTTRGASEQFF
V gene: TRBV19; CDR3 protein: CASSTQTGYYEQYF
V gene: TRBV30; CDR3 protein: CAWIRQSDTQYF
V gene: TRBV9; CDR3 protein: CASSRTEAYEQYF
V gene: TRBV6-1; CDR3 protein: CASSEAGGGNQPQHF
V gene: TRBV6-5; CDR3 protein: CASSLHSQGGNTIYF
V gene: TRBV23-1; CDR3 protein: CASSQSTEVPPTDTQYF
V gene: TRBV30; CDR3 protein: CAWSTGQGYEQYF
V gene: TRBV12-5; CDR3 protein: CASGKGLSTDTQYF
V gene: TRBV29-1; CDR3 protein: CSVTGTENADTQYF
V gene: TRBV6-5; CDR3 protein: CASSYSGRDTF
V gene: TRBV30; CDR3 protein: CAWREPGANYGYTF
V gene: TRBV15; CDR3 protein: CATSRDRTDTQYF
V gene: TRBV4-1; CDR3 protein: CASSQVHRVSYGYTF
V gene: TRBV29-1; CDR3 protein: CSVDRGQNTGELFF
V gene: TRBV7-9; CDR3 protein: CASSLWTAYGYTF
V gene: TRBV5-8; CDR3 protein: CASSFPGPSKNIQYF
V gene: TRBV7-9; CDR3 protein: CASIPGSSGNTIYF
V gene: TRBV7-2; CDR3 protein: CASSRDSSAYEQYF
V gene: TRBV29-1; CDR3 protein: CSVGLKAAGNNEQFF
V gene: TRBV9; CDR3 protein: CASSVGFPGLAGGDTQYF